Listed below are T cell receptor beta chains from one sample, sequenced in a study of cytomegalovirus exposure and HLA in healthy donors. The method was immunoSEQ multiplex PCR; TCRdb's version includes in-frame clones alone and lacks a portion of them. The sample lists some 120,000 clones, around 75% occurring once. Sequenced: PBMCs. The receptor source for this set is a woman between 45 and 60 years old in good health and CMV-seronegative. CDR3s include the opening cysteine and the closing phenylalanine or tryptophan. The D gene is left open where the match is weak. Clone size is stated in some rows and not others, as once, few, many or a class when expanded.

>TRBD2|once|TRBV7-3|TRBJ2-3
CASSLQGLAGNTDTQYF
TGTGCCAGCAGCTTACAAGGACTAGCGGGGAACACAGATACGCAGTATTTT
>NA|NA|TRBV18|TRBJ1-1
CASSPPGPRTGTEAFF
TGTGCCAGCTCACCACCGGGGCCAAGGACCGGGACTGAAGCTTTCTTT
>NA|few|TRBV2|TRBJ1-2
CASRDRFGYGYTF
TGTGCCAGCCGTGACAGGTTTGGGTATGGCTACACCTTC
>NA|NA|TRBV7-9|TRBJ1-2
CASSFPTANGYTF
TGTGCCAGCAGCTTCCCGACAGCAAATGGCTACACCTTC
>TRBD1|NA|TRBV6-1|TRBJ1-5
CASSLGTGDGQPQHF
TGTGCCAGCAGTCTGGGGACAGGGGATGGTCAGCCCCAGCATTTT
>TRBD2|NA|TRBV11-2|TRBJ2-2
CASSLDPSGRTGELFF
TGTGCCAGCAGCTTAGATCCGAGCGGGAGGACCGGGGAGCTGTTTTTT
>NA|NA|TRBV9|TRBJ2-3
CASSISGGGGTDTQYF
TGTGCCAGCAGCATCTCAGGTGGGGGCGGCACAGATACGCAGTATTTT
>NA|once|TRBV27|TRBJ2-2
CASSLPPGELLF
TGTGCCAGCAGCCTCCCCCCCGGGGAGCTGCTTTTT
>NA|NA|TRBV2|TRBJ1-1
CASSAFYGENTEAFF
TGTGCCAGCAGTGCGTTTTACGGTGAGAACACTGAAGCTTTCTTT
>TRBD2|NA|TRBV14|TRBJ2-1
CASSQALAGGRFF
TGTGCCAGCAGCCAAGCCCTAGCGGGAGGGCGGTTCTTC
>NA|few|TRBV5-5|TRBJ2-1
CASSDQPVGGEQFF
TGTGCCAGCAGCGATCAACCGGTGGGGGGTGAGCAGTTCTTC
>NA|NA|TRBV28|TRBJ1-1
CASSKTAWAFF
TGTGCCAGCAGTAAGACAGCTTGGGCTTTCTTT
>NA|NA|TRBV10-3|TRBJ2-7
CAIRPPGAYEQYF
TGTGCCATCCGCCCCCCGGGAGCGTACGAGCAGTACTTC
>TRBD2|NA|TRBV7-2|TRBJ2-7
CASSRSGTYEQYF
TGTGCCAGCAGCCGTAGCGGGACCTACGAGCAGTACTTC
>TRBD1|NA|TRBV10-3|TRBJ2-7
CAIRGGTGTYEQYF
TGTGCCATCAGGGGGGGGACAGGGACCTACGAGCAGTACTTC
>NA|NA|TRBV19|TRBJ1-1
CASKDSALARGTEAFF
TGTGCCAGTAAGGACAGCGCCTTAGCCCGGGGCACTGAAGCTTTCTTT
>NA|NA|TRBV27|TRBJ1-5
CASSPGFGQPQHF
TGTGCCAGCAGCCCAGGGTTTGGACAGCCCCAGCATTTT
>TRBD1|NA|TRBV29-1|TRBJ2-7
CSVPQGSGEQYF
TGCAGCGTCCCACAGGGGTCCGGGGAGCAGTACTTC
>NA|NA|TRBV19|TRBJ2-2
CATQWTKNTGELFF
TGTGCCACCCAATGGACTAAGAACACCGGGGAGCTGTTTTTT
>TRBD1|NA|TRBV7-2|TRBJ2-1
CASSPGQGANEQFF
TGTGCCAGCAGCCCTGGACAGGGGGCAAATGAGCAGTTCTTC
>NA|NA|TRBV11-2|TRBJ2-3
CASSLDRGSPDTQYF
TGTGCCAGCAGCTTAGATCGGGGGAGTCCAGATACGCAGTATTTT
>NA|NA|TRBV27|TRBJ2-3
CASSSKPSSTDTQYF
TGTGCCAGCAGTTCCAAGCCTTCTAGCACAGATACGCAGTATTTT
>NA|NA|TRBV11-2|TRBJ2-1
CASRNLASNEQFF
TGTGCCAGCAGAAACCTAGCCTCCAATGAGCAGTTCTTC
>TRBD2|NA|TRBV7-9|TRBJ2-1
CSSSLPTSGYNEQFF
TGTTCCAGCAGCTTACCTACTAGCGGCTACAATGAGCAGTTCTTC
>TRBD1|NA|TRBV11-2|TRBJ1-1
CASSTGGMNTEAFF
TGTGCCAGCTCCACAGGGGGCATGAACACTGAAGCTTTCTTT
>NA|few|TRBV9|TRBJ2-7
CASSVASSGHYEQYF
TGTGCCAGCAGCGTAGCCAGTAGCGGCCACTACGAGCAGTACTTC
>NA|once|TRBV29-1|TRBJ2-3
CSVFNHGGVRTDTQYF
TGCAGCGTTTTTAACCACGGCGGAGTCCGCACAGATACGCAGTATTTT
>NA|NA|TRBV6-5|TRBJ1-2
CASSYADNYGYTF
TGTGCCAGCAGTTACGCAGATAACTATGGCTACACCTTC
>NA|NA|TRBV21-1|TRBJ1-1
CASSREISEAFF
TGTGCCAGCAGCCGAGAGATATCCGAAGCTTTCTTT
>NA|NA|TRBV30|TRBJ2-2
CAWSLALPGELFF
TGTGCCTGGAGTTTAGCCCTGCCCGGGGAGCTGTTTTTT
>TRBD1|NA|TRBV5-1|TRBJ2-5
CASSFATGNQETQYF
TGCGCCAGCAGCTTTGCGACAGGGAACCAAGAGACCCAGTACTTC
>NA|NA|TRBV18|TRBJ2-5
CASSPPIGETQYF
TGTGCCAGCTCCCCTCCTATCGGGGAGACCCAGTACTTC
>TRBD1|few|TRBV7-9|TRBJ2-1
CASSSPLDRGLYNEQFF
TGTGCCAGCAGCTCCCCCCTGGACAGGGGGCTATACAATGAGCAGTTCTTC
>TRBD1|few|TRBV28|TRBJ1-1
CASSSAGQGYGAFF
TGTGCCAGCAGTTCAGCGGGACAGGGGTACGGAGCTTTCTTT
>TRBD2|NA|TRBV9|TRBJ2-7
CASSVGLAGEYMVEEQYF
TGTGCCAGCAGCGTGGGACTAGCGGGAGAATATATGGTGGAGGAGCAGTACTTC
>NA|NA|TRBV7-2|TRBJ2-5
CASSLGSRETQYF
TGTGCCAGCAGCTTAGGGTCCCGGGAGACCCAGTACTTC
>NA|few|TRBV5-1|TRBJ2-2
CASSLTVNTGELFF
TGCGCCAGCAGCTTAACGGTGAACACCGGGGAGCTGTTTTTT
>NA|once|TRBV7-9|TRBJ1-1
CASSYLQGANTEAFF
TGTGCCAGCAGCTATTTACAGGGTGCGAACACTGAAGCTTTCTTT
>NA|NA|TRBV6-5|TRBJ2-3
CASKQALSRADTQYF
TGTGCCAGTAAACAGGCTCTGAGTAGAGCAGATACGCAGTATTTT
>NA|NA|TRBV19|TRBJ2-2
CASSIDRGGTGELFF
TGTGCCAGTAGTATAGACCGGGGTGGCACCGGGGAGCTGTTTTTT
>NA|NA|TRBV5-6|TRBJ1-2
CASSLVGPKVYGYTF
TGTGCCAGCAGCTTGGTGGGGCCGAAGGTCTATGGCTACACCTTC
>NA|NA|TRBV21-1|TRBJ2-1
CASAQGAQGNEQFF
TGTGCCAGCGCACAGGGGGCGCAAGGCAATGAGCAGTTCTTC
>TRBD1|NA|TRBV2|TRBJ1-1
CASSGTGLNTEAFF
TGTGCCAGCAGCGGGACAGGACTGAACACTGAAGCTTTCTTT
>NA|NA|TRBV4-2|TRBJ1-2
CASSQERSTRLGYTF
TGTGCCAGCAGCCAAGAGAGGTCCACACGGCTCGGCTACACCTTC
>TRBD2|few|TRBV28|TRBJ2-4
CASTPPSGAGVVHIQYF
TGTGCCAGCACCCCCCCCTCAGGAGCGGGAGTAGTACACATTCAGTACTTC
>TRBD2|NA|TRBV7-9|TRBJ2-5
CASSVRLAVYQETQYF
TGTGCCAGCAGCGTGAGACTAGCGGTGTACCAAGAGACCCAGTACTTC
>NA|NA|TRBV7-2|TRBJ1-1
CASSLDGGADTEAFF
TGTGCCAGCAGCTTAGATGGCGGGGCGGACACTGAAGCTTTCTTT